Each of the 14 T cell receptor beta chains below was sequenced from the same sample in a study of T cell responses to AZD1222 COVID-19 vaccine. TCRdb's copy holds only in-frame clones and misses some; the assay was immunoSEQ multiplex PCR. The top ten hold roughly 1.3% of the sample, which has around 28,000 clones, 75% to 90% seen once. The sequencing here drew on peripheral blood, taken on day 0 of AZD1222 vaccination. These receptors were taken from an adult in good health.

The CDR3 DNA reads TGTGCCAGCAGTACCGACAGGGCTGGGGCCAACGTCCTGACTTTC. Translating it yields CASSTDRAGANVLTF. The chain links TRBV2 to TRBJ2-6; 7 nucleotides agree with TRBD1. V trimming: 5 bases; J trimming: 2 bases; junction bases outside the gene matches: 3. This CDR3 comprises 15 residues. Germline CDR1 SNHLY, CDR2 FYNNEI.

The rearrangement links TRBV28 to TRBJ2-1; D is possibly TRBD2 (6 bases). Germline assignment: CDR1 MDHEN and CDR2 SYDVKM. V lost 5 bases and J 5 bases, leaving 13 bases between the germline ends. The CDR3 spans 14 residues. The CDR3 region is CASSPWREHNEQFF. CDR3 nucleotides: TGTGCCAGCAGTCCATGGAGGGAACACAATGAGCAGTTCTTC.

The J gene is TRBJ2-5, the V gene TRBV6-5; D remains ambiguous. V lost 10 bases and J 2 bases, leaving 14 bases between the germline ends. Looked up from germline, CDR1 is MNHEY and CDR2 is SVGAGI. The CDR3 sequence is 13 residues long. The CDR3 DNA reads TGTGCCACTGAACGGTCCACTCAAGAGACCCAGTACTTC. Its protein is CATERSTQETQYF.

This sequence joins TRBV6-5 and TRBJ1-3; no definite D call. CDR1 MNHEY and CDR2 SVGAGI come from the germline V gene. Trimming removed 2 bases from V and 0 bases from J, with 5 bases in between. The CDR3 spans 14 residues. The CDR3 nucleotides read TGTGCCAGCAGTTACAGGGTCTCTGGAAACACCATATATTTT. This gives the protein CASSYRVSGNTIYF.

The rearrangement uses TRBV15 and TRBJ2-1; D possibly corresponds to TRBD2 (6 bases). Germline loops: CDR1 LNHNV, CDR2 YYDKDF (reference sequence). V was pared by 0 bases and J by 6 bases, with 18 bases between. The length of the CDR3 is 17 residues. The DNA of the CDR3 is TGTGCCACCAGCAGAGATAGAGGCGGAGGGCAGGTCAATGAGCAGTTCTTC. It translates to CATSRDRGGGQVNEQFF.

The chain joins TRBV7-3 to TRBJ1-6, with 8 positions matching TRBD1. This CDR3 contains 14 residues. Germline values: CDR1 SGHTA, CDR2 FQGTGA. V shed 5 bases, J shed 10 bases, and the junction held 7 bases outside the gene matches. CDR3 sequence: CASSIQGEGSPLHF. The CDR3 DNA is TGTGCCAGCAGCATACAGGGGGAAGGATCACCCCTCCACTTT.

The chain couples TRBV7-2 to TRBJ1-3; unclear D gene. Trimming stripped 7 bases from V and 0 bases from J, with 13 bases between. This CDR3 has 15 amino acids. Germline V CDR1 and CDR2: SGHTA, FQGNSA. CDR3 residues: CASTIPQSSGNTIYF. The CDR3 DNA reads TGTGCCAGCACGATTCCTCAGAGCTCTGGAAACACCATATATTTT.

The rearrangement joins TRBV10-3 to TRBJ1-1; D possibly corresponds to TRBD1 (6 bases). The CDR3 is 15 amino acids. Deletions cut 6 bases from V and 0 bases from J, with 14 bases between. The V gene's germline CDR1 is ENHRY and CDR2 SYGVKD. The DNA for the CDR3 is TGTGCCATCAGAGCTACAGGGACTATGAACACTGAAGCTTTCTTT. Its protein is CAIRATGTMNTEAFF.

The rearrangement joins TRBV28 to TRBJ1-1; D might be TRBD1 (5 bases). V lost 4 bases, J lost 4 bases, and 13 bases lay in between. Germline V gives CDR1 MDHEN, CDR2 SYDVKM. The CDR3 sequence is 14 residues long. CDR3 sequence: CASSSGLGGTEAFF. CDR3 in DNA: TGTGCCAGCAGTTCAGGGTTGGGGGGCACTGAAGCTTTCTTT.

The chain combines TRBV30 with TRBJ2-2; the D call may be TRBD1 or TRBD2 (5 bases each). V lost 2 bases and J 4 bases, leaving 11 bases between the germline ends. Germline V CDR1 and CDR2: GTSNPN, SVGIG (reference sequence). The CDR3 is 14 amino acids. The CDR3 DNA reads as TGTGCCTGGAGTTGGGACCCCCGCACCGGGGAGCTGTTTTTT. It translates to CAWSWDPRTGELFF.

The genes are TRBV27 and TRBJ2-7; D call uncertain. CDR1 MNHEY and CDR2 SMNVEV come from the germline V gene (reference sequence). The CDR3 has 13 residues. V lost 5 bases and J lost 3, with 11 bases in between. The CDR3 loop reads CASSLGGHYEQYF. As DNA, the CDR3 is TGTGCCAGCAGTCTAGGCGGCCACTACGAGCAGTACTTC.

The chain has TRBV28 and TRBJ1-4; 7 bases are a match to TRBD1. This CDR3 has 15 residues. The V and J ends lost 1 base and 6 bases, in that order; junction bases with no gene match: 5. CDR1 is MDHEN, CDR2 SYDVKM, per germline. This CDR3 reads CASSLSPTGDEKLFF. In DNA, the CDR3 is TGTGCCAGCAGTTTATCCCCCACAGGGGATGAAAAACTGTTTTTT.

This chain uses TRBV18 with TRBJ1-3; D unresolved. Germline V gene lookup returns CDR1 KGHSH and CDR2 LQKENI. The CDR3 covers 13 residues. V shed 6 bases and J shed 4 bases, with 10 bases lying between them. The CDR3 DNA follows: TGTGCCAGCTCGTCGGACCGGGGAAACACCATATATTTT. As protein: CASSSDRGNTIYF.

This clone was recorded once. The chain employs TRBV6-5 and TRBJ2-3; D perhaps matches TRBD1 (5 bases). V was shortened by 0 bases and J by 0 bases, with 10 bases between the two germline ends. Germline V gene sequence: CDR1 MNHEY, CDR2 SVGAGI. The CDR3 has 16 amino acids. The CDR3 nucleotides read TGTGCCAGCAGTTACTCGAATACAGGAAGCACAGATACGCAGTATTTT. Translation gives CASSYSNTGSTDTQYF.